This is a list of T cell receptor beta chains from one sample in a study of low-dose radiotherapy and immunotherapy resistance in tumors. TCRdb passed the reads through MiXCR, listing each CDR3 protein once. The table records under 75,000 distinct CDR3 sequences, about 23% of them present only once. The sample here was PBMCs, taken after low-dose radiotherapy plus immunotherapy. Receptor source: a male donor with prostate cancer. Each CDR3 is given with its conserved first and last residue. A D gene is named only where the DNA matches it firmly. For some rows the clone size is stated as once, few or many, or as a class when expanded; others skip it.

>TRBV23-1|many|TRBJ1-1|.
TGCGCCAGCAGTCAATCGCTTCAGGGGCACACTGAAGCTTTCTTT
CASSQSLQGHTEAFF
>TRBV2|many|TRBJ2-3|.
TGTGCCAGCAAGGTAGCTGGAGATACGCAGTATTTT
CASKVAGDTQYF
>TRBV3-1|many|TRBJ2-5|.
TGTGCCAGCAGCCAAGGACAAGGGCCCGGGGAGACCCAGTACTTC
CASSQGQGPGETQYF
>TRBV12-3/TRBV12-4|medium-sized|TRBJ2-1|TRBD2
TGTGCCAGCAGTTCACGCGGAACTAGCGGGATAGCCTACAATGAGCAGTTCTTC
CASSSRGTSGIAYNEQFF
>TRBV3-1|many|TRBJ2-1|.
TGTGCCAGCAGCCAAGTTGTTAACAGGGCGGTGGGGGCCTACAATGAGCAGTTCTTC
CASSQVVNRAVGAYNEQFF
>TRBV30|many|TRBJ1-2|TRBD1
TGTGCCTGGAGTTCCCTCAGGGGGACCGATGGCTACACCTTC
CAWSSLRGTDGYTF
>TRBV7-3|many|TRBJ2-1|.
TGTGCCAGCAGCTCCCCGGACGCGGGATGGAGGAGCTCCTACAATGAGCAGTTCTTC
CASSSPDAGWRSSYNEQFF
>TRBV10-3|many|TRBJ2-7|.
TGTGCCACCCGGGGGGCTAGCGGTCGACCTGAGGAGCAGTACTTC
CATRGASGRPEEQYF
>TRBV20-1|many|TRBJ2-7|TRBD1
TGCAGTGCTGGACAGGGGCCGGCGAACGAGCAGTACTTC
CSAGQGPANEQYF
>TRBV28|.|TRBJ2-7|TRBD2
TGTGCCAGCAGGGGAGCCTACCGACTAGCGACCTCCTACGAGCAGTACTTC
CASRGAYRLATSYEQYF
>TRBV5-1|many|TRBJ2-1|TRBD1
TGCGCCAGCAGTGGTATGGGACAGGCCCACAATGAGCAGTTCTTC
CASSGMGQAHNEQFF
>TRBV6-1|many|TRBJ2-7|TRBD2
TGTGCCAGCAGTCCACGGGGGGGGTCGTCTAGCGGGAGGTCCTACGAGCAGTACTTC
CASSPRGGSSSGRSYEQYF
>TRBV28|few|TRBJ2-7|.
TGTGCCACGACCAACCCCTCGGGGGGCAAGCACGAGCAGTACTTC
CATTNPSGGKHEQYF
>TRBV6-2/TRBV6-3|few|TRBJ2-7|.
TGTGCCAGCAGTTTTAACAGGCACTCCTACGAGCAGTACTTC
CASSFNRHSYEQYF
>TRBV6-2/TRBV6-3|many|TRBJ2-1|.
TGTGCCAGTCAAACAGGGACGCGAAATGAGCAGTTCTTC
CASQTGTRNEQFF
>TRBV28|many|TRBJ2-2|TRBD2
TGTGCCAGCAGTTTCGGGGGGGCGGGAGTGACCGGGGAGCTGTTTTTT
CASSFGGAGVTGELFF
>TRBV18|many|TRBJ1-5|.
TGTGCCAGCTCACCAGACATCCAGGCGGGCAATCAGCCCCAGCATTTT
CASSPDIQAGNQPQHF
>TRBV4-3|many|TRBJ2-2|.
TGCGCCAGCAGCCAAGACGGTGCGAACACCGGGGAGCTGTTTTTT
CASSQDGANTGELFF
>TRBV6-2/TRBV6-3|.|TRBJ2-5|.
TGTGCCAGCAATACGGACGTACAAGAGACCCGGTACTTC
CASNTDVQETRYF
>TRBV18|.|TRBJ2-2|TRBD2
TGTGCCAGCTCACCACCGGGACTAGCGGGCGCAAACGGGGAGCTGTTTTTT
CASSPPGLAGANGELFF
>TRBV28|many|TRBJ2-5|.
TGTGCCAGCAGCCGGACCCTTGGGGGTAAGACCCAGTACTTC
CASSRTLGGKTQYF
>TRBV7-9|many|TRBJ2-7|.
TGTGCCAGTTCGGCGGGAAGCTCCTACGAGCAGTACTTC
CASSAGSSYEQYF
>TRBV27|once|TRBJ1-6|.
TGTGCCAGCAGTACGCCAAGCCGTTCCTATAATTCACCCCTCCACTTT
CASSTPSRSYNSPLHF
>TRBV19|once|TRBJ2-7|TRBD2
TGTGCCAGTACCGGTGGGACTAGCGGGGGGGCCTACGAGCAGTACTTC
CASTGGTSGGAYEQYF
>TRBV6-6|many|TRBJ2-7|.
TGTGCCAGCAGAGTCCGGGACGGTGACTCCTACGAGCAGTACTTC
CASRVRDGDSYEQYF
>TRBV2|.|TRBJ2-3|TRBD2
TGTGCCAGCAGTGGAAGTAGCGGGGGAGGATTCACAGATACGCAGTATTTT
CASSGSSGGGFTDTQYF
>TRBV6-4|many|TRBJ2-1|TRBD2
TGTGCCAGCAGTGGTTCCTTTGATGGGGCTAGCGGGAGAAGGAATGAGCAGTTCTTC
CASSGSFDGASGRRNEQFF
>TRBV20-1|many|TRBJ1-1|TRBD1
TGCAGTGCTAGAGATCGCACTACCGGGACAGGGAACACTGAAGCTTTCTTT
CSARDRTTGTGNTEAFF
>TRBV18|many|TRBJ2-2|.
TGTGCCAGCTCACCATCTTCGGGCGGGGAGCTGTTTTTT
CASSPSSGGELFF
>TRBV6-1|many|TRBJ1-5|.
TGTGCCAGCAGTGGAAGGGCAGGAACCGATCAGCCCCAGCATTTT
CASSGRAGTDQPQHF
>TRBV5-1|many|TRBJ2-5|.
TGCGCCAGCAGCTTGGTAGGAGGCCGGGAGGAGACCCAGTACTTC
CASSLVGGREETQYF
>TRBV4-1|many|TRBJ2-2|TRBD1
TGCGCCAGCAGCCAAGCCGGGACAGAGAACACCGGGGAGCTGTTTTTT
CASSQAGTENTGELFF
>TRBV6-5|.|TRBJ2-1|TRBD2
TGTGCCAGCAGTTCGACTAGCGGGAGATTCCAAAACCGGGGGAATGAGCAGTTCTTC
CASSSTSGRFQNRGNEQFF
>TRBV20-1|many|TRBJ2-3|.
TGCAGTGCTACAGTACAACGGATGCCCTCAGATACGCAGTATTTT
CSATVQRMPSDTQYF
>TRBV5-5|many|TRBJ1-1|.
TGTGCCAGCAGCTTGGACGGGGGGTCGAACACTGAAGCTTTCTTT
CASSLDGGSNTEAFF
>TRBV7-9|.|TRBJ2-2|.
.
CASSLVQGGTGELFFF
>TRBV27|few|TRBJ2-1|.
TGTGCCAGCAGCCGGATCCCAGGGGTCCAAAATGAGCAGTTCTTC
CASSRIPGVQNEQFF
>TRBV3-1|many|TRBJ2-3|TRBD2
TGTGCCAGCAGCCCCAGCGAAGCTAGCGGTGCGATGAGGAGCACAGATACGCAGTATTTT
CASSPSEASGAMRSTDTQYF
>TRBV23-1|many|TRBJ2-1|.
TGCGCCAGCAGTCAACAGGGGCCCTACAATGAGCAGTTCTTC
CASSQQGPYNEQFF
>TRBV7-9|.|TRBJ1-2|TRBD1
TGTGCCAGCAGCCCGCCTGGTGGGACAGTCTATGGCTACACCTTC
CASSPPGGTVYGYTF
>TRBV7-9|many|TRBJ2-4|TRBD2
TGTGCCAGCAGCTCCCTCTCAGCGGGGTTAGCCAAAAACATTCAGTACTTC
CASSSLSAGLAKNIQYF
>TRBV6-8|many|TRBJ2-5|TRBD1
TGTGCCAGCACCGAGACAGGGATGGAGACCCAGTACTTC
CASTETGMETQYF
>TRBV6-2/TRBV6-3|.|TRBJ2-7|.
TGTGCCATCCCGGGCCCTTCCCCCTACGAGCAGTACTTC
CAIPGPSPYEQYF
>TRBV12-3/TRBV12-4|many|TRBJ2-1|.
TGTGCCAGCAGCGGAAGGATCACTGAGCAGTTCTTC
CASSGRITEQFF
>TRBV11-2|.|TRBJ2-5|.
TGTGCCAGCAGCTCGACAGGCATCCAAGAGACCCAGTACTTC
CASSSTGIQETQYF
>TRBV10-3|many|TRBJ2-7|.
TGTGCCATCAGACTCACTACTAGCTCCTACGAGCAGTACTTC
CAIRLTTSSYEQYF
>TRBV24-1|many|TRBJ2-2|.
TGTGCCACCAGTGTCTCAGGGGCGAACACCGGGGAGCTGTTTTTT
CATSVSGANTGELFF
>TRBV12-3/TRBV12-4|many|TRBJ2-7|TRBD1
TGTGCCAGCAGAATGACAGGGGGAACTGGTGAGCAGTACTTC
CASRMTGGTGEQYF